This TCR beta chain was recovered during a study of blood T cell repertoires in COVID-19. Study-wide context: Material from acute and convalescent COVID-19 was sourced from the United States, Italy and Spain. T cells, B-cell-depleted T cells, or PBMCs supplied cDNA or gDNA.

The CDR3 is 14 residues long. Germline loops: CDR1 SEHNR, CDR2 FQNEAQ (reference sequence). Trimming at V came to 5 bases and at J to 4 bases, leaving 8 bases not matched to a gene. Authors' data handling: Scientists estimated how many nucleated cells there were by amplifying reference gene primers. Profiled with immunoSEQ multiplex PCR; TCRdb holds only in-frame clones, not every one. From that table come the V and J calls and clone size; the DNA was used to work out D and trimming. The sample holds more than 150,000 clones, 90% seen once. The receptor was derived from a man in his fifties or sixties with acute or convalescent COVID-19. The gene calls are TRBV7-9 and TRBJ2-7; 7 positions match TRBD1. The source material was peripheral blood. Here the CDR3 reads CASSAEGGSYEQYF. CDR3 DNA sequence: TGTGCCAGCAGCGCCGAAGGGGGCTCATACGAGCAGTACTTC. Based on the CDR3 plus reference TRBV7-9 and TRBJ2-7, the full variable domain is DTGVSQNPRHKITKRGQNVTFRCDPISEHNRLYWYRQTLGQGPEFLTYFQNEAQLEKSRLLSDRFSAERPKGSFSTLEIQRTEQGDSAMYLCASSAEGGSYEQYFGPGTRLTVT.